The clone carrying this T cell receptor (beta chain) was observed a single time. These data belong to a study of cytomegalovirus exposure and HLA in healthy donors. With 60 Vbeta and 13 Jbeta primers, the PCR was carried out. TCRdb keeps only in-frame clones here, not all; method: immunoSEQ multiplex PCR. This table has about 150,000 clones, about 80% appearing once. Source material: PBMCs. This sequence originates from a woman aged 50 to 60 in good health and CMV-seropositive.

CDR3 residues: CASSTTSGGIRKYF. CDR3 in DNA: TGTGCCAGCAGCACGACTAGCGGGGGGATCCGGAAGTATTTT. This chain connects TRBV7-9 to TRBJ2-3; 13 bases agree with TRBD2. CDR3 length: 14 amino acids. The germline V gene has CDR1 SEHNR and CDR2 FQNEAQ (reference sequence). Losses at the gene ends were 5 bases for V and 13 bases for J; bases not matched to a gene: 9.